This T cell receptor beta chain was retrieved from a study of blood T cell repertoires in COVID-19 (dated by TCRdb to the early 2020s). For the study in its entirety: Samples covering the acute and convalescent phases of COVID-19 were provided by collaborators in the United States, Italy and Spain. The material from the prospective study consisted of cDNA or gDNA derived from T cells, B-cell-depleted T cells, or PBMCs. The samples were drawn from two sources: the first 160 participants of the ongoing ImmuneRACE study, and about 1,300 subjects contributed by 6 global collaborators. A freely available public database, intended as a resource for researchers studying the immune response to SARS-CoV-2, is where the repertoires were released. Sample metadata almost always included a de-identified subject ID, COVID-19 status, age in years and sex. Where available, HLA class I and class II types were taken from metadata supplied by the sample provider and were not determined by assay-based typing. The dataset comprised deeply sampled blood TCRbeta repertoires from subjects exposed to, actively infected with, or recovered from COVID-19.

The immunoSEQ Assay, a bias-controlled multiplex PCR, was used to amplify TCRbeta CDR3 regions from genomic DNA. As for the authors' bioinformatics: The number of nucleated cells in each sample was estimated from the amplification of reference gene primers within the assay. To quantify the absolute abundance of each unique TCRbeta CDR3 rearrangement, sequence reads were collapsed and filtered. For each sample, productive Simpson clonality was calculated as the square root of Simpson's diversity index across productive rearrangements. TCRdb provides this immuneACCESS table in a form limited to in-frame rearrangements. Some clones are lacking; in checked studies, under half of them reflect an unresolved V gene, and why the rest are absent is not known. That table is the source of V, J and clone size, and D and trimming were worked out from the DNA. Across this sample there are under 250,000 clones, with about 83% seen only once. Of the sample, roughly 5.5% falls within the top ten clones.

Trimmed from V: 4 bases; trimmed from J: 4 bases; junction bases lacking a gene match: 4. The CDR3 starts with the cysteine, ends with the phenylalanine, and has 13 residues. Kept here is only the CDR3 DNA, which spans 39 bases and is read in frame from base 1. CDR1 and CDR2 are read off the germline V gene as SGDLS and YYNGEE. The collaborating institutions used their own protocols to collect whole blood in K2EDTA tubes. For TCRbeta analysis, collaborators shipped samples as frozen whole blood, isolated PBMCs, or DNA extracted from either of those sample types. This clone was observed a handful of times. This clone's antigen is unknown. No base quality values were provided; no much bigger clone lies one nucleotide off. The sample has other DNA sequences that encode this CDR3 too. Results the study describes overall, beyond this receptor: The amount of clinical and demographic metadata varied by source and participant and was provided uncurated.

The receptor's source is a human donor in a cohort sampled during active COVID-19. What was sequenced was peripheral blood. The chain was built from TRBV9 and TRBJ1-1, with 7 junctional bases fitting TRBD1. In nucleotide form, the sequence is TGTGCCAGCAGCCCGCAGGGGGGCACTGAAGCTTTCTTT. This encodes CASSPQGGTEAFF.